This T cell receptor beta chain comes out of a study of blood T cell repertoires in COVID-19. V shed 4 bases, J shed 6 bases, and the junction held 4 bases outside the gene matches. Germline values: CDR1 KGHDR, CDR2 SFDVKD. This CDR3 region has 14 residues. Some clones are missing from TCRdb's copy, which holds only in-frame ones; the method was immunoSEQ multiplex PCR. The sample yields around 280,000 clones, nearly 90% seen once. Source material: PBMCs or T cells enriched from blood (not recorded which). The receptor was derived from a woman between 18 and 30 years old with acute COVID-19. The V gene is TRBV24-1, the J gene TRBJ2-1; TRBD2 matches 8 bases. The CDR3 region has the DNA TGTGCCACCAGTGAGTCGGGAGGGCCCAATGAGCAGTTCTTC. Translating gives CATSESGGPNEQFF.